The entry below describes one TCR beta chain. The entry originates in a study of blood T cell repertoires in COVID-19. Overall study context: Researchers got acute and convalescent COVID-19 samples from the United States, Italy and Spain. From T cells, B-cell-depleted T cells, or PBMCs came the material, which was cDNA or gDNA.

The protocol was immunoSEQ multiplex PCR, while the TCRdb copy is restricted to in-frame clones and leaves out a portion. Of fewer than 300,000 clones in the sample, 81% were seen once. The CDR3 consists of 15 residues. Trimming shortened V by 6 bases and J by 0 bases, and 14 bases separated the two germline ends. Germline V gene sequence: CDR1 SNHLY, CDR2 FYNNEI. This sequence originates from a woman in her sixties or seventies with active or convalescent COVID-19. The sequenced sample consisted of peripheral blood. This chain connects TRBV2 to TRBJ1-2; no clear D gene. The CDR3 sequence: CASRAPAGTNYGYTF. The DNA of the CDR3 is TGTGCCAGCAGGGCCCCCGCGGGGACTAACTATGGCTACACCTTC.